These 7 T cell receptor beta chains share one sample of origin, sequenced in a study of blood T cells in healthy people across ages. The second PCR ran roughly 6 to 11 cycles with a sample-barcoded 5' primer and J-beta primers. TCRdb used MiXCR to reprocess the 5' RACE reads, holding one entry per CDR3 protein. The data show under 2,000,000 distinct CDR3 sequences, around 48% seen once. The sequenced sample was blood. These receptors originate from a woman aged 40 to 50 in good health.

The gene calls are TRBV15 and TRBJ2-1; D remains unclear. The CDR3 has 14 residues. Trimming cost V 4 bases and J 6 bases, with 13 bases left between them. CDR1 LNHNV and CDR2 YYDKDF come from the germline V gene (reference sequence). The CDR3 bases are TGTGCCACCAGCAAGTCCCGGACCCGCAATGAGCAGTTCTTC. Residues: CATSKSRTRNEQFF.

The V gene is TRBV21-1, the J gene TRBJ2-7; the DNA was not used to check the table's D call, TRBD1. TRBV21-1 is designated a pseudogene. CDR3 length: 14 residues. CDR3 bases: TGTGCCAGCAGCAAAAGGCCGGGGACCTACGAGCAGTACTTC. The encoded protein is CASSKRPGTYEQYF.

CDR3 sequence reads: CASSHKRGADTQYF. For the CDR3, the DNA is TGTGCCAGCAGCCACAAAAGAGGGGCTGATACGCAGTATTTT. The V call is TRBV4-2, the J call TRBJ2-3; either TRBD1 or TRBD2 may supply D (5 bases each). The germline CDR1 and CDR2 sequences are LGHNA and YNFKEQ. The CDR3 extends over 14 amino acids. Deletions cut 3 bases from V and 6 bases from J, with 13 bases between.

The table lists this clonotype with a few counts. The chain has TRBV4-3 and TRBJ2-1; D is perhaps TRBD1 or TRBD2 (6 bases each). V lost 0 bases to trimming and J lost 10 bases, with 10 bases between them. Germline CDR1 LGHNA, CDR2 YSLEER. The CDR3 sequence is 13 residues long. The CDR3 DNA follows: TGCGCCAGCAGCCAAGAGCGCGGGACAGAGCAGTTCTTC. It codes for CASSQERGTEQFF.

The rearrangement links TRBV5-6 to TRBJ2-7; D may be TRBD1 or TRBD2 (7 bases each). The V gene's germline CDR1 is SGHDT and CDR2 YYEEEE. This CDR3 has 15 amino acids. V dropped 3 bases and J dropped 0 bases, with 13 bases sitting between them. CDR3: CASSSLRGGSYEQYF. DNA for the CDR3: TGTGCCAGCAGCTCCCTCAGGGGGGGCTCCTACGAGCAGTACTTC. Filled out from reference TRBV5-6 and TRBJ2-7, the complete variable domain reads DAGVTQSPTHLIKTRGQQVTLRCSPKSGHDTVSWYQQALGQGPQFIFQYYEEEERQRGNFPDRFSGHQFPNYSSELNVNALLLGDSALYLCASSSLRGGSYEQYFGPGTRLTVT.

J is TRBJ2-7 and V is TRBV6-5; no reliable D call. CDR1 and CDR2 from the germline V gene are MNHEY and SVGAGI. The CDR3 loop spans 12 amino acids. Trimming removed 0 bases at V and 10 bases at J, with 10 bases between. The CDR3 DNA follows: TGTGCCAGCAGTTACTCATCCCAGGCCCAGTACTTC. The encoded protein is CASSYSSQAQYF.

This clonotype was seen only once. Relative to the germline gene, one junction end is altered; a read error may explain this. V and J are TRBV5-6 and TRBJ1-2; 7 nucleotides line up with TRBD1. The CDR3 covers 14 residues. Germline assignment: CDR1 SGHDT and CDR2 YYEEEE. The DNA of the CDR3 is TGTGTCAGCACCGGACAGGCTGATCGGGGAGGCTACACCTTC. It yields the protein CVSTGQADRGGYTF.